The 5 T cell receptor beta chains presented below share a single source sample, sequenced in a study of T-cell memory formation after mild COVID-19. TCRdb re-derived calls from the 5' RACE reads in MiXCR, one entry per CDR3 protein. The sample gives approximately 570,000 distinct CDR3 sequences, around 17% of which show up once; approximately 12% is in the top ten. Sequencing input: PBMCs or a T cell subset sorted from them (not recorded which). The source is an adult woman who had mild COVID-19 (a few samples of this study predate the infection). Cell type and time point are not known.

V is TRBV4-2 and J is TRBJ1-4, with no clear D. The CDR3 has 15 amino acids. V was cut by 0 bases and J by 5 bases, with 10 bases left in between. CDR1 and CDR2 from the germline V gene are LGHNA and YNFKEQ. CDR3 protein: CASSQELGLNEKLFF. CDR3 sequence (DNA): TGTGCCAGCAGCCAAGAGTTGGGCCTAAATGAAAAACTGTTTTTT.

J is TRBJ2-1 and V is TRBV5-1; D is perhaps TRBD1 or TRBD2 (6 bases each). Per the germline V gene, CDR1 is SGHRS and CDR2 is YFSETQ. Trimming left V 1 base short and J 8 bases short, with 13 bases between. This CDR3 has 14 residues. The CDR3 region is CASSLPFGGDEQFF. The CDR3 bases are TGCGCCAGCAGCTTGCCCTTCGGGGGCGATGAGCAGTTCTTC.

The V gene is TRBV19, the J gene TRBJ1-5; possibly TRBD1 for D (5 bases). V was clipped by 7 bases and J by 9 bases, with 16 bases between them. CDR3 size: 13 residues. From germline, CDR1 is LNHDA and CDR2 SQIVND (reference sequence). Here the CDR3 DNA reads TGTGCCAGTACCCCGGGGGGTTGGGGGCCCCAGCATTTT. Translated: CASTPGGWGPQHF.

The rearrangement joins TRBV3-1 to TRBJ2-7, with unresolved D. Germline CDR1 is LGHDT and CDR2 is YNNKEL (reference sequence). The V and J ends lost 4 bases and 4 bases respectively, with 11 bases between them. The CDR3 runs 13 residues. The CDR3 region has the DNA TGTGCCAGCAGCCCCCCCCACGATTACGAGCAGTACTTC. Amino acids: CASSPPHDYEQYF.

A few counts support this clonotype. This sequence joins TRBV5-1 and TRBJ2-1; the match to TRBD1 covers 9 bases. Germline CDR1 SGHRS, CDR2 YFSETQ. Trimming cost V 5 bases and J 7 bases; bases outside gene matches: 4. CDR3 length equals 13 residues. The CDR3 nucleotides read TGCGCCAGCAGGACAGGGACAGGGAATGAGCAGTTCTTC. Encoded protein: CASRTGTGNEQFF. The full variable domain, its missing parts supplied by reference TRBV5-1 and TRBJ2-1, is KAGVTQTPRYLIKTRGQQVTLSCSPISGHRSVSWYQQTPGQGLQFLFEYFSETQRNKGNFPGRFSGRQFSNSRSEMNVSTLELGDSALYLCASRTGTGNEQFFGPGTRLTVL.